This T cell receptor beta chain derives from a study of T-cell reconstitution after alpha-beta-depleted transplantation in children. Whole-study findings and limits: Some patients' high day-60 TCRbeta diversity was traced to surviving recipient T cells and thymic progenitors. Reports say that about two months after transplant, the alpha-beta T cells came out of several hundred graft clones that had expanded. One year post-transplant, T-cell counts and diversity were largely derived from T cells produced anew.

TCRbeta library construction was performed incorporating unique molecular identifiers. MiXCR, run by TCRdb on the PCR reads, gives a single entry per CDR3 protein. Altogether about 300,000 distinct CDR3 sequences are present, roughly 8.2% being singletons, with the ten largest covering approximately 9.6%. For this clonotype: Its antigen is undetermined.

V gave up 1 base and J gave up 2 bases, with 12 bases separating them. CDR3 size: 15 residues. Sequencing used peripheral blood, obtained 360 days after TCRalphabeta/CD19-depleted stem cell transplant. The chain is built from TRBV12-3 or TRBV12-4 and TRBJ2-7; D might be TRBD1 (6 bases). This TCR was recovered from a female patient aged 2 to 10 who had a stem cell transplant for Fanconi anemia, so the T cells may come from the graft donor. This CDR3 reads CASSLVQGWAYEQYF. The CDR3 DNA follows: TGTGCCAGCAGTTTAGTGCAGGGGTGGGCCTACGAGCAGTACTTC.